One and the same sample provided the 20 T cell receptor beta chains below, sequenced in a study of blood T cell repertoires in COVID-19. Using immunoSEQ multiplex PCR, the repertoire was profiled, and TCRdb retains in-frame clones only, with some absent. The sample has about 220,000 clones; 83% are singletons. The sequencing input was PBMCs or T cells enriched from blood (not recorded which). These receptors all come from a woman aged 40 to 50 who had been exposed to COVID-19.

This chain joins TRBV28 and TRBJ1-2, with D unresolved. There are 12 residues in the CDR3. Trimming stripped 6 bases from V and 7 bases from J, with 12 bases between. Looked up from germline, CDR1 is MDHEN and CDR2 is SYDVKM. Here the CDR3 reads CASRKSPSGYTF. The CDR3 DNA reads TGTGCCAGCAGAAAGTCCCCGAGTGGCTACACCTTC.

This rearrangement joins TRBV6-2 or TRBV6-3 to TRBJ2-5; 9 bases line up with TRBD2. Germline trimming cut 5 bases from V and 7 bases from J; bases unmatched to any gene: 11. The CDR3 length is 15 residues. CDR1 and CDR2 from the germline V gene are MNHEY and SVGEGT. CDR3 sequence (DNA): TGTGCCAGCAGTGGCACTAGCGGGCTGAGTGTGACCCAGTACTTC. Protein sequence: CASSGTSGLSVTQYF.

The rearrangement uses TRBV7-3 and TRBJ2-2; 11 nucleotides line up with TRBD2. Losses at the gene ends were 0 bases for V and 5 bases for J; bases not matched to a gene: 8. Germline V gene sequence: CDR1 SGHTA, CDR2 FQGTGA. The CDR3 has 18 residues. The CDR3 DNA reads TGTGCCAGCAGCTTAACACGACTAGCGGGGAGGCTTACCGGGGAGCTGTTTTTT. This codes for CASSLTRLAGRLTGELFF.

J is TRBJ2-3 and V is TRBV28; 10 bases match TRBD2. Germline V gene data show CDR1 as MDHEN and CDR2 as SYDVKM. V lost 4 bases to trimming and J lost 6 bases; unmatched junction nucleotides: 7. This CDR3 has 15 amino acids. In DNA form, the CDR3 reads TGTGCCAGCAGTTCCCAGCGGGGGGGCAGGGATACGCAGTATTTT. Protein: CASSSQRGGRDTQYF.

The chain joins TRBV5-5 to TRBJ1-2; D is possibly TRBD1 (6 bases). The CDR3 loop spans 14 amino acids. V shed 0 bases and J shed 8 bases, with 14 bases lying between them. Germline V gene lookup returns CDR1 SGHKS and CDR2 YYEKEE (reference sequence). The CDR3 sequence: CASSLGTGFGGYTF. The DNA of the CDR3 is TGTGCCAGCAGCTTGGGTACAGGGTTCGGGGGCTACACCTTC.

V gene TRBV7-2 combines with J gene TRBJ1-2, with 9 bases lining up with TRBD1. The CDR3 has 15 amino acids. Germline V gene sequence: CDR1 SGHTA, CDR2 FQGNSA. The trim removed 5 bases at V and 4 bases at J, leaving 8 bases unmatched. The CDR3, as DNA: TGTGCCAGCAGCCCGGGGGACAGGGTGGCCTATGGCTACACCTTC. Translating it yields CASSPGDRVAYGYTF.

This clone was observed once. The rearrangement uses TRBV7-9 and TRBJ1-6, with D possibly TRBD1 on 5 matching bases. The CDR3 length is 16 residues. Germline CDR1 reads SEHNR; CDR2 reads FQNEAQ (reference sequence). Trimming stripped 1 base from V and 5 bases from J, with 12 bases between. CDR3 DNA: TGTGCCAGCAGCTTAGTCCTTACAGGAAATAATTCACCCCTCCACTTT. Translation: CASSLVLTGNNSPLHF.

The chain couples TRBV6-5 to TRBJ1-5, with D uncertain. The CDR3 spans 14 residues. V lost 0 bases to trimming and J lost 7 bases, with 10 bases between them. Looked up from germline, CDR1 is MNHEY and CDR2 is SVGAGI. The CDR3 sequence: CASSYSSTPQPQHF. The CDR3 nucleotides are TGTGCCAGCAGTTACTCGAGTACCCCACAGCCCCAGCATTTT.

The J gene is TRBJ1-2, the V gene TRBV5-4, with 8 bases aligning to TRBD1. CDR3 length: 13 amino acids. CDR1 and CDR2 from the germline V gene are SGHNT and YYREEE (reference sequence). The V segment lost 4 bases and the J segment 5 bases; nucleotides outside the gene matches: 4. CDR3 amino acids: CASSQGQEYGYTF. The CDR3 DNA reads TGTGCCAGCAGCCAGGGACAGGAGTATGGCTACACCTTC.

CDR3 amino acids: CASSGGYPDTQYF. The CDR3 DNA reads TGTGCCAGCAGCGGAGGGTATCCAGATACGCAGTATTTT. This chain connects TRBV9 to TRBJ2-3; a possible D gene is TRBD2 (5 bases). The germline CDR1 and CDR2 sequences are SGDLS and YYNGEE. The V and J ends lost 3 bases and 4 bases respectively, with 9 bases between them. This CDR3 region has 13 residues.

This chain uses TRBV7-9 with TRBJ1-1, with D unresolved. CDR1 and CDR2 from the germline V gene are SEHNR and FQNEAQ (reference sequence). The CDR3 totals 16 residues. Trimming shortened V by 5 bases and J by 4 bases, and 20 bases separated the two germline ends. The CDR3: CASSPGSRRIGTEAFF. Here the CDR3 DNA reads TGTGCCAGCAGCCCGGGTTCTCGGAGGATCGGCACTGAAGCTTTCTTT.

This sequence joins TRBV11-3 and TRBJ2-7; 9 bases align to TRBD2. The CDR3 extends over 17 amino acids. With 0 bases clipped from V and 2 bases from J, the junction kept 8 bases outside the gene matches. CDR1 and CDR2 from the germline V gene are SGHNT and YENEEA. The CDR3 DNA reads as TGTGCCAGCAGCTTAGATAACCTAGCGGGGACCCCCTACGAGCAGTACTTC. As protein: CASSLDNLAGTPYEQYF. Filled out from reference TRBV11-3 and TRBJ2-7, the complete variable domain reads EAGVVQSPRYKIIEKKQPVAFWCNPISGHNTLYWYLQNLGQGPELLIRYENEEAVDDSQLPKDRFSAERLKGVDSTLKIQPAELGDSAVYLCASSLDNLAGTPYEQYFGPGTRLTVT.

About this clone itself: The sample has other DNA sequences that encode this CDR3 too. The genes are TRBV5-1 and TRBJ2-5, with 12 bases matching TRBD2. The CDR3 runs to 15 residues. Germline trimming cut 3 bases from V and 2 bases from J; bases unmatched to any gene: 2. Per germline, CDR1 SGHRS and CDR2 YFSETQ. Here the CDR3 reads CASSSGLAGQETQYF. CDR3 DNA: TGCGCCAGCAGCTCCGGACTAGCGGGGCAAGAGACCCAGTACTTC.

The DNA for the CDR3 is TGTGCCAGCAGCCGATATCCAAGACAGGGGGCTGGAAACACCATATATTTT. Amino acid sequence: CASSRYPRQGAGNTIYF. The chain uses TRBV13 and TRBJ1-3; TRBD1 aligns across 9 bases. Germline assignment: CDR1 PRHDT and CDR2 FYEKMQ (reference sequence). This CDR3 spans 17 amino acids. With V trimmed by 5 bases and J by 2 bases, 10 bases remained unmatched.

The CDR3 region is CASSPGQMNSGANVLTF. The CDR3 region has the DNA TGTGCCAGCAGTCCGGGACAGATGAACTCTGGGGCCAACGTCCTGACTTTC. The V and J genes are TRBV6-6 and TRBJ2-6; 7 positions agree with TRBD1. This CDR3 spans 17 amino acids. J was trimmed by 0 bases and V by 5 bases; bases with no gene match: 7. Germline-derived CDR1 and CDR2 are MNHNY and SVGAGI (reference sequence).

This clone occurred once. The chain is built from TRBV7-2 and TRBJ1-1, with D uncertain. CDR3 length equals 13 residues. Per germline, CDR1 SGHTA and CDR2 FQGNSA. V was clipped by 3 bases and J by 3 bases, with 8 bases between them. CDR3 amino acids: CASSFGRDTEAFF. The CDR3 DNA reads as TGTGCCAGCAGCTTTGGGAGGGACACTGAAGCTTTCTTT.

The rearrangement joins TRBV5-5 to TRBJ2-5; TRBD1 might be the D (5 bases). Trimming removed 1 base at V and 2 bases at J, with 12 bases between. Germline CDR1 is SGHKS and CDR2 is YYEKEE (reference sequence). The CDR3 consists of 15 residues. This chain's CDR3 is CASSLHRTKQETQYF. In DNA form, the CDR3 reads TGTGCCAGCAGCTTGCACCGGACAAAGCAAGAGACCCAGTACTTC.

This chain links TRBV29-1 with TRBJ2-2, with TRBD2 matching 12 bases. The germline CDR1 and CDR2 sequences are SQVTM and ANQGSEA. CDR3 length equals 14 residues. The ends lost 6 bases at V and 6 bases at J; junction bases unmatched: 5. The CDR3 region is CSVLAGGQSGELFF. For the CDR3, the DNA is TGCAGCGTCCTAGCGGGGGGGCAGTCCGGGGAGCTGTTTTTT.

CDR3 nucleotide sequence: TGTGCCAGCAGCCGGTTGCTTACAGTTTTTGGAAACACCATATATTTT. It yields the protein CASSRLLTVFGNTIYF. This chain uses TRBV7-9 with TRBJ1-3, with D hard to call. This CDR3 region has 16 residues. V shed 5 bases and J shed 3 bases, with 17 bases lying between them. Germline V gene sequence: CDR1 SEHNR, CDR2 FQNEAQ (reference sequence).

This rearrangement joins TRBV12-3 or TRBV12-4 to TRBJ2-7; perhaps TRBD1 as D (6 bases). V gave up 3 bases and J gave up 6 bases, with 12 bases separating them. The CDR3 runs to 13 residues. For the CDR3, the DNA is TGTGCCAGCAGTTTTACAGGGTTGGGCGAGCAGTACTTC. Encoded protein: CASSFTGLGEQYF.